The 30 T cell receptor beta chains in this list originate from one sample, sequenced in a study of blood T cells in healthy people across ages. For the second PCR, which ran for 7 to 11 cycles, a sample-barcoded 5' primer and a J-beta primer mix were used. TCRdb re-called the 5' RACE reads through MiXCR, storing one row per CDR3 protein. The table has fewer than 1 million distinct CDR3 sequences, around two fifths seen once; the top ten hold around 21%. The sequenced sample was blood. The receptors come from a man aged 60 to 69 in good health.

As DNA, the CDR3 is TGTGCCAGCAGTTACGGTTTCTCCTACGAGCAGTACTTC. This encodes CASSYGFSYEQYF. V and J are TRBV6-5 and TRBJ2-7, with D unclear. The CDR3 runs 13 residues. Deletions cut 2 bases from V and 0 bases from J, with 5 bases between. Germline-derived CDR1 and CDR2 are MNHEY and SVGAGI.

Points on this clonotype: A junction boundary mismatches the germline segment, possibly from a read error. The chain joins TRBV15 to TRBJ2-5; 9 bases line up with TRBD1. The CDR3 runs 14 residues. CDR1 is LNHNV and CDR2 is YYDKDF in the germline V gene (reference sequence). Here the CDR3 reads CATRSVDRGETQYF. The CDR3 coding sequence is TGCGCCACCAGAAGTGTCGACAGGGGGGAGACCCAGTACTTC.

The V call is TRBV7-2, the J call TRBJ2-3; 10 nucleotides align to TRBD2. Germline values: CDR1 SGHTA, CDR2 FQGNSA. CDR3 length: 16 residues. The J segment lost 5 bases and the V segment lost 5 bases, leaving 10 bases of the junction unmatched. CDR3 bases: TGTGCCAGCAGCAGAGAGCGGGGGGGCTTTAGAGATACGCAGTATTTT. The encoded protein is CASSRERGGFRDTQYF.

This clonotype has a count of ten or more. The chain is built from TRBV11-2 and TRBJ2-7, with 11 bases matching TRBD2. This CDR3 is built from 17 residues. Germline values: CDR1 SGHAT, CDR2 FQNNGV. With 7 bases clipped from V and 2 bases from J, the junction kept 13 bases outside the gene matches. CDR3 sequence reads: CASIETHGTSGPYEQYF. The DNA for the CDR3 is TGTGCCAGCATCGAGACACACGGGACTAGCGGTCCCTACGAGCAGTACTTC.

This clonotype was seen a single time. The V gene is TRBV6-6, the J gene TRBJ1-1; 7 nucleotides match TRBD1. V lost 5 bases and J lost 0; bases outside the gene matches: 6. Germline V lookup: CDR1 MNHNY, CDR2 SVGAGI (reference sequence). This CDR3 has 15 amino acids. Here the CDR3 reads CASSRQGSVNTEAFF. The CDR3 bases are TGTGCCAGCAGTCGACAGGGCTCGGTGAACACTGAAGCTTTCTTT.

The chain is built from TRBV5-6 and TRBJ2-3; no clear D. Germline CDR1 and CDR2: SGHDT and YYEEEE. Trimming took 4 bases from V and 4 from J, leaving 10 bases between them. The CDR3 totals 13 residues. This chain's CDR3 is CASSQAPPDTQYF. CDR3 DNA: TGTGCCAGCAGCCAAGCCCCCCCAGATACGCAGTATTTT.

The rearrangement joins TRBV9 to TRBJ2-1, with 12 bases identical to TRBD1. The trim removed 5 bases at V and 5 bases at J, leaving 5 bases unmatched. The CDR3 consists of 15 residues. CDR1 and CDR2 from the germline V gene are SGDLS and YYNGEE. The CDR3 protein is CASSEGQGANNEQFF. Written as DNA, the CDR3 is TGTGCCAGCAGTGAGGGACAGGGGGCGAACAATGAGCAGTTCTTC. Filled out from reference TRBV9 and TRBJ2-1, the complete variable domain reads DSGVTQTPKHLITATGQRVTLRCSPRSGDLSVYWYQQSLDQGLQFLIQYYNGEERAKGNILERFSAQQFPDLHSELNLSSLELGDSALYFCASSEGQGANNEQFFGPGTRLTVL.

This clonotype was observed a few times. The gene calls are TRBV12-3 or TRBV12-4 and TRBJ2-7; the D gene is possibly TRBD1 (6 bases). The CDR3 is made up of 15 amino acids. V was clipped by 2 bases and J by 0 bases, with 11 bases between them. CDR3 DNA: TGTGCCAGCAGTTTACAGGGGTTATCCTCCTACGAGCAGTACTTC. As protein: CASSLQGLSSYEQYF.

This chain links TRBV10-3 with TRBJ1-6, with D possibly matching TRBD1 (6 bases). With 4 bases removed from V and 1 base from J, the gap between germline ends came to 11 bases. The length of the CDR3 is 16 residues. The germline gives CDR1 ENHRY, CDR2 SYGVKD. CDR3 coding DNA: TGTGCCATCAGTGCAAGGGGGAGTTCCTATAATTCACCCCTCCACTTT. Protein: CAISARGSSYNSPLHF.

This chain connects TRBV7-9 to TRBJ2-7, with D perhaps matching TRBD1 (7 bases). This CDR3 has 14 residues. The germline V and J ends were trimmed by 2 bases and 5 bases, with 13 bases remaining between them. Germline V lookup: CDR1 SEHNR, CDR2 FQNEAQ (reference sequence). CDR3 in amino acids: CASSLSAGGNEQYF. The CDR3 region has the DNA TGTGCCAGCAGCTTATCGGCAGGGGGGAACGAGCAGTACTTC.

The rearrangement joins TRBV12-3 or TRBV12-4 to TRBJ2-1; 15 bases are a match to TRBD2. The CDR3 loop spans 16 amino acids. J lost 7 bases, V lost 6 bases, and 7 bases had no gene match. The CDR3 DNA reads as TGTGCCAGCAGCCGGACTAGCGGGGGGGCCTTAAATGAGCAGTTCTTC. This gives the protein CASSRTSGGALNEQFF.

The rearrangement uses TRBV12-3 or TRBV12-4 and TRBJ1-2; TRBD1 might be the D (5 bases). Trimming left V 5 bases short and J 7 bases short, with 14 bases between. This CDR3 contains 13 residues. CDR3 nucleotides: TGTGCCAGCAGTGGGGACCTCGGTAGTGGCTACACCTTC. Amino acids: CASSGDLGSGYTF.

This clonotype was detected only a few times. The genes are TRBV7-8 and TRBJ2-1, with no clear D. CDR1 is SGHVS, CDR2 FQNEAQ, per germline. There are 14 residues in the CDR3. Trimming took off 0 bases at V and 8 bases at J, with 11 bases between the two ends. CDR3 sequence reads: CASSLAQNFDEQFF. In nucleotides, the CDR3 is TGTGCCAGCAGCTTAGCACAGAACTTCGATGAGCAGTTCTTC.

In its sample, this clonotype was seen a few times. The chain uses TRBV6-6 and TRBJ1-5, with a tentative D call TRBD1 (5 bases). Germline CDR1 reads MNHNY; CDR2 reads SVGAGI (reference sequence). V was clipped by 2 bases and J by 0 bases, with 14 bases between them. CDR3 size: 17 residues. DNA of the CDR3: TGTGCCAGCAGTTACGAGGACCTAGGGGTTAGCAATCAGCCCCAGCATTTT. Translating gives CASSYEDLGVSNQPQHF.

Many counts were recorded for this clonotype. Here the CDR3 reads CASRGQFSNEQYF. The CDR3 region has the DNA TGTGCCAGCAGGGGACAGTTCAGCAACGAGCAGTACTTC. V gene TRBV6-5 combines with J gene TRBJ2-7, with TRBD1 identical over 7 bases. Trimming took 6 bases from V and 5 from J; bases not matched to a gene: 7. Germline lookup yields CDR1 MNHEY and CDR2 SVGAGI. CDR3 length: 13 residues.

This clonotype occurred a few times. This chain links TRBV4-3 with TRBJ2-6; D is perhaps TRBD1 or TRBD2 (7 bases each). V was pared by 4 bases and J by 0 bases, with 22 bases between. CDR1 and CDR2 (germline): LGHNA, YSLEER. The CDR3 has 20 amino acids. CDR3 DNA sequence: TGCGCCAGCAGCCCAAGACTCCCCGGGGAGGGGGCCTCTGGGGCCAACGTCCTGACTTTC. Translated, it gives CASSPRLPGEGASGANVLTF.

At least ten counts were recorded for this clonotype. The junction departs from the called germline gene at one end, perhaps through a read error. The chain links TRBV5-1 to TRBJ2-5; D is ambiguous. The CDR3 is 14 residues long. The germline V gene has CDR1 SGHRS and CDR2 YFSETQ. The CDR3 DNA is TGTGCCAGCAGCCTAATAGCCGGCCAAGAGACCCAGTACTTC. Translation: CASSLIAGQETQYF.

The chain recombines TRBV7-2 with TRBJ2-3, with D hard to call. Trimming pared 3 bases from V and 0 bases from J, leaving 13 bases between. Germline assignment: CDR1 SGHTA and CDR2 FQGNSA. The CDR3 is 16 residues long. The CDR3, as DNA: TGTGCCAGCAGCTTCCGAGATGGGCGAAGCACAGATACGCAGTATTTT. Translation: CASSFRDGRSTDTQYF.

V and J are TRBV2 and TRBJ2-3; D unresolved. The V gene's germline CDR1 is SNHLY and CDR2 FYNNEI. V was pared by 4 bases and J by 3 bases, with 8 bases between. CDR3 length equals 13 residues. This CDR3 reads CASSGPATDTQYF. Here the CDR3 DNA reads TGTGCCAGCAGTGGACCCGCTACAGATACGCAGTATTTT. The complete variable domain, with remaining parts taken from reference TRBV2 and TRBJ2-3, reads EPEVTQTPSHQVTQMGQEVILRCVPISNHLYFYWYRQILGQKVEFLVSFYNNEISEKSEIFDDQFSVERPDGSNFTLKIRSTKLEDSAMYFCASSGPATDTQYFGPGTRLTVL.

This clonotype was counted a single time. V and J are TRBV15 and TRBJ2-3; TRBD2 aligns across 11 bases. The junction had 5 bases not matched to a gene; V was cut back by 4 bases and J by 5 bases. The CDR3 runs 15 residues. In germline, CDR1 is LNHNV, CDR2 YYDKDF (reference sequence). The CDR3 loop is CATSIFSGGGDTQYF. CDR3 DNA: TGTGCCACCAGCATCTTTAGCGGGGGGGGAGATACGCAGTATTTT.

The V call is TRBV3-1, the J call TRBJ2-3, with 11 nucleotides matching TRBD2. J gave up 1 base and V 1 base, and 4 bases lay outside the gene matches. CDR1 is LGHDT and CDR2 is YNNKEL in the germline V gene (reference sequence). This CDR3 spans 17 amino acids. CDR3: CASSQGLAGLGTDTQYF. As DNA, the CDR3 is TGTGCCAGCAGCCAAGGACTAGCGGGGTTAGGCACAGATACGCAGTATTTT.

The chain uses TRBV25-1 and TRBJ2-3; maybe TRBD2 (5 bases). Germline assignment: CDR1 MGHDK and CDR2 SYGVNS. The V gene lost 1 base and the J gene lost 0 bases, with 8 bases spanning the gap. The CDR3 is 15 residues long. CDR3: CASSEFRTSTDTQYF. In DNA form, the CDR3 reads TGTGCCAGCAGTGAATTCAGGACTAGCACAGATACGCAGTATTTT.

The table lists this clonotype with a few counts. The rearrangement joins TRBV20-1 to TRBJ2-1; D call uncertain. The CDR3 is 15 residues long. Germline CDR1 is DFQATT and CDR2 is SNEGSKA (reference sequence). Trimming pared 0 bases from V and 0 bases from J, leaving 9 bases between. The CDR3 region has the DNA TGCAGTGCTAGAGATGTCCACCACTCCTACAATGAGCAGTTCTTC. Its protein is CSARDVHHSYNEQFF.

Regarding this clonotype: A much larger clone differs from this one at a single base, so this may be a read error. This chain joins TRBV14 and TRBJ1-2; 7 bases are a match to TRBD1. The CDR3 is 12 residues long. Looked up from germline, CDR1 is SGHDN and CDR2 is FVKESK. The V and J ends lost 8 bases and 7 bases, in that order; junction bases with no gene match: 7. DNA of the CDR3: TGTGCCAGCGGCTGGGGACAGCGTGGCTACACCTTC. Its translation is CASGWGQRGYTF. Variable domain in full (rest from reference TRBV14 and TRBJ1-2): EAGVTQFPSHSVIEKGQTVTLRCDPISGHDNLYWYRRVMGKEIKFLLHFVKESKQDESGMPNNRFLAERTGGTYSTLKVQPAELEDSGVYFCASGWGQRGYTFGSGTRLTVV.

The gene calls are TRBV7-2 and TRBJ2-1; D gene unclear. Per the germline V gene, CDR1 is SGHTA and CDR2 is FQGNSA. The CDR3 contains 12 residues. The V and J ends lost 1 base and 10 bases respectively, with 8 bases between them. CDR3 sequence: CASSLVRREQFF. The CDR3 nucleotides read TGTGCCAGCAGCTTAGTTCGACGAGAGCAGTTCTTC.

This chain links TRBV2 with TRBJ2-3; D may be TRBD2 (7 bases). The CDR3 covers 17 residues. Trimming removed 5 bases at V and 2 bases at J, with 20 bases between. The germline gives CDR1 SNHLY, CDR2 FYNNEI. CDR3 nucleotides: TGTGCCAGCAGTTATCAGGGACGGGGGGCTATCACAGATACGCAGTATTTT. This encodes CASSYQGRGAITDTQYF.

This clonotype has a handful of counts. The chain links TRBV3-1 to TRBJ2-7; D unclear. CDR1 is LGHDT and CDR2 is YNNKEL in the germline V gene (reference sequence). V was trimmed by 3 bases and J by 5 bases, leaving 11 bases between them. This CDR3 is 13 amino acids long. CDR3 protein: CASSQSIIDEQYF. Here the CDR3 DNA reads TGTGCCAGCAGCCAGTCCATTATCGACGAGCAGTACTTC.

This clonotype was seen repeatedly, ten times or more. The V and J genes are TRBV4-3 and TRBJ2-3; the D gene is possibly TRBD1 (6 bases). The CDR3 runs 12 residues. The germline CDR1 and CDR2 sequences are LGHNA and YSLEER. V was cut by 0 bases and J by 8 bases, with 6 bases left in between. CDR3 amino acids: CASSQEGATQYF. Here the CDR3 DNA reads TGCGCCAGCAGCCAAGAGGGGGCTACGCAGTATTTT.

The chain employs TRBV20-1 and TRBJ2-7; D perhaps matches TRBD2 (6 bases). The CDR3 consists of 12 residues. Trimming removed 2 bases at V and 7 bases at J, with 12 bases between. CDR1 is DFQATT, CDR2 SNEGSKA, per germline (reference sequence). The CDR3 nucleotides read TGCAGTGCTAGACGGGGGATGCGAGAGCAGTACTTC. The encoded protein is CSARRGMREQYF.

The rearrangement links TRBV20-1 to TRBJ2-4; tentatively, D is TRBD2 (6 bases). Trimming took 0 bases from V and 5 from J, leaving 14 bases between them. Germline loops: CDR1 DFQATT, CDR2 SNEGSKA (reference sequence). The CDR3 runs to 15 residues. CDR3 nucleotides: TGCAGTGCTAGAGATAGGAGGGCGCCCCAAAACATTCAGTACTTC. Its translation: CSARDRRAPQNIQYF.